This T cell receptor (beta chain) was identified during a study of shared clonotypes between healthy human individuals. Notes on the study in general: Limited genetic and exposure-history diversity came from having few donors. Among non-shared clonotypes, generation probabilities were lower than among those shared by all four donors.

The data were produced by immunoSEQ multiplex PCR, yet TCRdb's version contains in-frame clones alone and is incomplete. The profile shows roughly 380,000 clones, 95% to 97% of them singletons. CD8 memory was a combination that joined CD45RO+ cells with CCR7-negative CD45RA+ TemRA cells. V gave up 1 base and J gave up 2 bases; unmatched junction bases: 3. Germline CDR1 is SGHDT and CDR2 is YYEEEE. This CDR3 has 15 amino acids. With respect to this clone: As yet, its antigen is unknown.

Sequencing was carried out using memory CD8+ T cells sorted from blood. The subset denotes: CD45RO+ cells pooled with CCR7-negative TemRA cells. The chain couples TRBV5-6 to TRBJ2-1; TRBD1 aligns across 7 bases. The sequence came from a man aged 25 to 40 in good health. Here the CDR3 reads CASSLLGQTYNEQFF. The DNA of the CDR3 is TGTGCCAGCAGCTTGCTGGGACAGACCTACAATGAGCAGTTCTTC.